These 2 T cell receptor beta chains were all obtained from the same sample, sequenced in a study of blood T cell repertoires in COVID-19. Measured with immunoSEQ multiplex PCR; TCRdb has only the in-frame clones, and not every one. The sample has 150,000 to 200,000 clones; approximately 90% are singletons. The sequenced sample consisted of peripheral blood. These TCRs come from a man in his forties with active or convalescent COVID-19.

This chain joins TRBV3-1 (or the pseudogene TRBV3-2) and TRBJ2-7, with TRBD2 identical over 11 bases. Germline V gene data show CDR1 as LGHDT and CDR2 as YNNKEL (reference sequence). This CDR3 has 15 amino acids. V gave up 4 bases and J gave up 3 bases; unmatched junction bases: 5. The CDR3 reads CASSLGTSGGYEQYF. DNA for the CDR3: TGTGCCAGCAGCCTGGGGACTAGCGGAGGCTACGAGCAGTACTTC.

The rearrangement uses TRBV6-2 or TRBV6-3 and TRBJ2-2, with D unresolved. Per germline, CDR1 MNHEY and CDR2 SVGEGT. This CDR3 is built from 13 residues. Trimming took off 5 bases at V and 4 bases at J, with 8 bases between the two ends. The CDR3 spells CASSQASTGELFF. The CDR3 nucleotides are TGTGCCAGCAGTCAGGCGAGCACCGGGGAGCTGTTTTTT.